These T cell receptor beta chains were read from a single sample in a study of cytomegalovirus exposure and HLA in healthy donors. Generated by immunoSEQ multiplex PCR, the TCRdb table keeps only in-frame clones and is missing some. In the table there are 130,000 to 150,000 clones, 80% of which are singletons. Sequenced: PBMCs. The receptors come from a man aged 40-49 years in good health and CMV-seropositive. The CDR3 runs from the conserved cysteine through the conserved F or W. A D gene is named only where the DNA matches it firmly. A clone size is listed for some rows: how often the clone was seen (once, few, many), or a class if it is expanded.

v_gene	abundance	j_gene	d_gene	CDR3aa	CDR3nt
TRBV7-9	NA	TRBJ2-3	NA	CASRAGYTDTQYF	TGTGCCAGCAGGGCAGGATACACAGATACGCAGTATTTT
TRBV6-5	NA	TRBJ1-5	TRBD1	CASSRRQGKVQPQHF	TGTGCCAGCAGCCGACGACAGGGGAAGGTGCAGCCCCAGCATTTT
TRBV5-1	few	TRBJ1-1	TRBD1	CATRQGWNTEAFF	TGCGCCACCAGACAGGGGTGGAACACTGAAGCTTTCTTT
TRBV10-3	NA	TRBJ2-7	NA	CAISDLGGTASEQYF	TGTGCCATCAGTGATTTGGGCGGGACAGCGTCCGAGCAGTACTTC
TRBV19	NA	TRBJ2-2	TRBD2	CASSLLGLAGYTGELFF	TGTGCCAGTAGTCTACTGGGACTAGCGGGGTATACCGGGGAGCTGTTTTTT
TRBV27	NA	TRBJ2-1	TRBD2	CASHTRTSGRDNEQFF	TGTGCCAGCCACACCCGGACTAGCGGGAGGGACAATGAGCAGTTCTTC
TRBV5-1	NA	TRBJ1-1	NA	CASSLGDTEAFF	TGCGCCAGCAGCCTGGGAGACACTGAAGCTTTCTTT
TRBV19	NA	TRBJ1-1	NA	CASGFLNTEAFF	TGTGCCTCAGGGTTCTTGAACACTGAAGCTTTCTTT
TRBV5-1	NA	TRBJ1-3	NA	CASSRQDSSSGNTIYF	TGCGCCAGCAGCAGACAGGACAGCAGCTCTGGAAACACCATATATTTT
TRBV9	NA	TRBJ2-2	TRBD2	CASSVLAGGTGELFF	TGTGCCAGCAGCGTACTAGCGGGAGGCACCGGGGAGCTGTTTTTT
TRBV5-1	NA	TRBJ1-3	TRBD1	CASSLGTGGGNTIYF	TGCGCCAGCAGCCTCGGGACAGGCGGAGGAAACACCATATATTTT
TRBV25-1	NA	TRBJ1-5	NA	CASSEWASGNQPQHF	TGTGCCAGCAGTGAATGGGCGTCAGGGAATCAGCCCCAGCATTTT
TRBV7-8	NA	TRBJ2-7	TRBD2	CASSAGTSGRHEQYF	TGTGCCAGCAGCGCAGGGACTAGCGGGAGGCACGAGCAGTACTTC
TRBV25-1	NA	TRBJ2-5	NA	CASSGFRGQETQYF	TGTGCCAGCAGTGGATTTAGGGGCCAAGAGACCCAGTACTTC
TRBV5-4	NA	TRBJ1-1	NA	CASSLGGGRGRLKDTEAFF	TGTGCCAGCAGCTTGGGCGGGGGACGGGGGCGGTTAAAAGACACTGAAGCTTTCTTT
TRBV4-2	NA	TRBJ2-7	TRBD2	CASSHSSGPSYEQYF	TGTGCCAGCAGCCATTCTAGCGGACCCTCCTACGAGCAGTACTTC
TRBV2	NA	TRBJ2-2	TRBD1	CASRLGQTDTGELFF	TGTGCCAGCAGACTGGGACAGACGGACACCGGGGAGCTGTTTTTT
TRBV29-1	NA	TRBJ1-2	NA	CSVERQELGGYTF	TGCAGCGTTGAAAGACAGGAGTTGGGCGGCTACACCTTC
TRBV4-2	once	TRBJ1-1	TRBD1	CASSPPTPGGSTEAFF	TGTGCCAGCAGCCCTCCGACGCCAGGGGGGAGTACTGAAGCTTTCTTT
TRBV2	NA	TRBJ2-3	NA	CASRQVPSTDTQYF	TGTGCCAGCCGACAGGTCCCTAGCACAGATACGCAGTATTTT
TRBV25-1	NA	TRBJ2-3	TRBD2	CASSDSGGDKDTQYF	TGTGCCAGCAGTGATAGCGGGGGGGATAAAGATACGCAGTATTTT
TRBV18	NA	TRBJ2-7	TRBD2	CASSPTITGGEQYF	TGTGCCAGCTCACCTACGATTACGGGGGGCGAGCAGTACTTC
TRBV6-5	NA	TRBJ1-4	NA	CASSHGGAGEKLFF	TGTGCCAGCAGTCACGGGGGGGCTGGAGAAAAACTGTTTTTT
TRBV28	NA	TRBJ1-5	NA	CASSEIHPGWREQRDQPQHF	TGTGCCAGCAGTGAAATACACCCTGGGTGGCGGGAACAGCGGGATCAGCCCCAGCATTTT
TRBV6-5	NA	TRBJ1-1	NA	CASSYPPPRTEAFF	TGTGCCAGCAGTTACCCCCCGCCCAGGACTGAAGCTTTCTTT
TRBV27	NA	TRBJ1-1	NA	CASSSRQLNTEAFF	TGTGCCAGCAGTTCCAGACAGTTGAACACTGAAGCTTTCTTT
TRBV6-6	once	TRBJ1-3	NA	CASRPGQPIGNTIYF	TGTGCCAGCAGACCAGGACAGCCGATAGGAAACACCATATATTTT
TRBV19	NA	TRBJ1-5	NA	CASSRGQPGNQPQHF	TGTGCCAGTAGTAGGGGACAACCGGGCAATCAGCCCCAGCATTTT
TRBV19	NA	TRBJ1-3	TRBD1	CASIPGTVVSGNTIYF	TGTGCCAGTATTCCCGGGACAGTCGTCTCTGGAAACACCATATATTTT
TRBV6-6	NA	TRBJ1-6	TRBD1	CASKMDGTANSPLHF	TGTGCCAGCAAGATGGACGGGACAGCAAATTCACCCCTCCACTTT
TRBV27	few	TRBJ1-6	NA	CASSLGRQRNSPLHF	TGTGCCAGCAGTTTAGGCAGGCAGAGAAATTCACCCCTCCACTTT
TRBV5-1	NA	TRBJ1-2	TRBD1	CASSSGQGVNYGYTF	TGCGCCAGCAGCTCTGGACAGGGAGTTAACTATGGCTACACCTTC
TRBV28	once	TRBJ1-2	TRBD1	CASSSPDRDNYGYTF	TGTGCCAGCAGTTCCCCCGACAGGGACAACTATGGCTACACCTTC
TRBV4-1	NA	TRBJ2-3	TRBD2	CASSQEPSTSGGTDTQYF	TGCGCCAGCAGCCAAGAGCCCTCGACCAGCGGGGGCACAGATACGCAGTATTTT
TRBV4-1	few	TRBJ2-1	NA	CASSPEQVYNEQFF	TGCGCCAGCAGCCCGGAACAGGTTTACAATGAGCAGTTCTTC
TRBV5-1	NA	TRBJ2-5	TRBD1	CASSLAAGGETQYF	TGCGCCAGCAGCTTGGCGGCAGGGGGAGAGACCCAGTACTTC
TRBV7-2	once	TRBJ2-2	TRBD1	CASSRMTGGTGELFF	TGTGCCAGCAGCCGGATGACAGGGGGGACCGGGGAGCTGTTTTTT
TRBV5-1	once	TRBJ1-6	NA	CASSLAGGSSYNSPLHF	TGCGCCAGCAGCTTGGCGGGGGGCAGCTCTTATAATTCACCCCTCCACTTT